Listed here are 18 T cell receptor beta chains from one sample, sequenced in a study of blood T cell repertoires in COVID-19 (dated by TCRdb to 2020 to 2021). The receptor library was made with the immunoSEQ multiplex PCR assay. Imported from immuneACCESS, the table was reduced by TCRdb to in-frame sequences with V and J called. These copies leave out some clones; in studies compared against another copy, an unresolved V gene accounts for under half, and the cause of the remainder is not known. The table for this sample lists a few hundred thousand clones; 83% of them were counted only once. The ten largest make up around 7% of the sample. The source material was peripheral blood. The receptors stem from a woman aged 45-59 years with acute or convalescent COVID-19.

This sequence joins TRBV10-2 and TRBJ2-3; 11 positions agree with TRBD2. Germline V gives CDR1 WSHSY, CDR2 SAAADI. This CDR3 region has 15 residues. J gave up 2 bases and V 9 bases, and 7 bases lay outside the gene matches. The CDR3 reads CASQTSGASTDTQYF. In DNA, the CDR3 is TGCGCCAGTCAGACTAGCGGGGCGTCCACAGATACGCAGTATTTT.

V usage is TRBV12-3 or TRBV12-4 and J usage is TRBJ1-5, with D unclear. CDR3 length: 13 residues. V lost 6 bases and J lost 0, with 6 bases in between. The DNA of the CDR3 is TGTGCCAGCAGGGAGGATAGCAATCAGCCCCAGCATTTT. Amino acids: CASREDSNQPQHF.

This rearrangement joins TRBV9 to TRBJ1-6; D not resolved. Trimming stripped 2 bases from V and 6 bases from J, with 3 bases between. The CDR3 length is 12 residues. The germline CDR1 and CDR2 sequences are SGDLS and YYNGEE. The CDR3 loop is CASSVGNSPLHF. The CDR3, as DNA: TGTGCCAGCAGCGTCGGTAATTCACCCCTCCACTTT.

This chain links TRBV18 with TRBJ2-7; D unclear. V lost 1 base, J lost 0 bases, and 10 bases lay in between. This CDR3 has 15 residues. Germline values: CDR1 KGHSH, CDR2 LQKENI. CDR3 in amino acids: CASSPRQALSYEQYF. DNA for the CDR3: TGTGCCAGCTCACCACGGCAGGCGCTCTCCTACGAGCAGTACTTC.

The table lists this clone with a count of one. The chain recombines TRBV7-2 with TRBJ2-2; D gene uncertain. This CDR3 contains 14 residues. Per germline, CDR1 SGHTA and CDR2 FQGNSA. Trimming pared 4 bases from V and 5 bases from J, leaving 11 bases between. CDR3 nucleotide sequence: TGTGCCAGCAGCTCGTTCTTATCGACCGGGGAGCTGTTTTTT. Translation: CASSSFLSTGELFF.

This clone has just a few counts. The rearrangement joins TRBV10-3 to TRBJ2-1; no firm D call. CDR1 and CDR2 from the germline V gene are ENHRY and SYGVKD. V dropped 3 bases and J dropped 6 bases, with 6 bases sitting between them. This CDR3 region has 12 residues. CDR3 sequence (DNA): TGTGCCATCAGTGAACTGTTCAATGAGCAGTTCTTC. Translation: CAISELFNEQFF.

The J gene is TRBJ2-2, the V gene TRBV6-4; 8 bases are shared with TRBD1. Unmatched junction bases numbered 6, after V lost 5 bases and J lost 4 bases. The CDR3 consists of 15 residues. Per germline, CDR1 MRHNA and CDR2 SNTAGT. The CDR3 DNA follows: TGTGCCAGCAGTCGAAGGACAGGGAGCACCGGGGAGCTGTTTTTT. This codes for CASSRRTGSTGELFF.

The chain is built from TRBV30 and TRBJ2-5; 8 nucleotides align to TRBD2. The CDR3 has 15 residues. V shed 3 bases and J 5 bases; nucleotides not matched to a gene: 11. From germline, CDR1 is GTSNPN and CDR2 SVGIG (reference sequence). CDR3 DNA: TGTGCCTGGAGAGTGATTCGAGGCGGGGGGGAGACCCAGTACTTC. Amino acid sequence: CAWRVIRGGGETQYF.

CDR3 sequence (DNA): TGTGCCAGCAGCCAGCTGACTAGCGGGGGGCCGGGAAGCACAGATACGCAGTATTTT. The encoded protein is CASSQLTSGGPGSTDTQYF. This chain links TRBV3-1 (or the pseudogene TRBV3-2) with TRBJ2-3; 13 bases line up with TRBD2. Per the germline V gene, CDR1 is LGHDT and CDR2 is YNNKEL (reference sequence). This CDR3 comprises 19 residues. Trimming at V came to 3 bases and at J to 0 bases, leaving 9 bases not matched to a gene.

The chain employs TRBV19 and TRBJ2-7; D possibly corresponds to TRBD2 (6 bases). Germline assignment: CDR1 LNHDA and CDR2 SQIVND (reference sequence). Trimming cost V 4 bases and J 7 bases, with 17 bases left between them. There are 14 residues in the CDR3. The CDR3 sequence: CASSTVGGYGEQYF. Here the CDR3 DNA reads TGTGCCAGTAGTACCGTCGGGGGTTACGGAGAGCAGTACTTC.

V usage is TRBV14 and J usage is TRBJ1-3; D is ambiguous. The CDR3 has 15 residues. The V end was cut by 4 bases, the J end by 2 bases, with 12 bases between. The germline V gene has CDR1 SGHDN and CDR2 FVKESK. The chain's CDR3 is CASSPQPKTGNTIYF. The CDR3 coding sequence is TGTGCCAGCAGCCCTCAACCTAAAACTGGAAACACCATATATTTT.

The chain's CDR3 is CASSPERSDRAKSSGNTIYF. CDR3 in DNA: TGTGCCAGCAGCCCCGAGAGGTCGGACAGGGCCAAATCCTCTGGAAACACCATATATTTT. The chain links TRBV7-8 to TRBJ1-3; 8 nucleotides align to TRBD1. Germline V gives CDR1 SGHVS, CDR2 FQNEAQ. V lost 5 bases to trimming and J lost 0 bases; unmatched junction nucleotides: 18. The CDR3 is 20 amino acids.

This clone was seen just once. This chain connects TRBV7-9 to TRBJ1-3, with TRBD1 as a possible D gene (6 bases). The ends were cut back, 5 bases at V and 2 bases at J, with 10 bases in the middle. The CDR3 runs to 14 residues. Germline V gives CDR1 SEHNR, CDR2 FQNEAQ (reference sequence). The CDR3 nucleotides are TGTGCCAGCAGCCCCTGGACAGCTGGAAACACCATATATTTT. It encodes CASSPWTAGNTIYF.

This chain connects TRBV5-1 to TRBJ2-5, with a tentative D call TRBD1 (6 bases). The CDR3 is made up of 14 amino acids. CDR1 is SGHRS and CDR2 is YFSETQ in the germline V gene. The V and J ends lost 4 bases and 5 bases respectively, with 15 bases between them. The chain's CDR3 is CASSPGQPAETQYF. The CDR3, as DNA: TGCGCCAGCAGCCCTGGACAGCCGGCGGAGACCCAGTACTTC.

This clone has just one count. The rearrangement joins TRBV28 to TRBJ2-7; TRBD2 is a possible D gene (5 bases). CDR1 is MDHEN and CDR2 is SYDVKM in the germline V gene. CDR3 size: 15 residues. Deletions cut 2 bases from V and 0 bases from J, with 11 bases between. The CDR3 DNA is TGTGCCAGCAGTTTACCGGCCGGGGTCTCCTACGAGCAGTACTTC. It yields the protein CASSLPAGVSYEQYF.

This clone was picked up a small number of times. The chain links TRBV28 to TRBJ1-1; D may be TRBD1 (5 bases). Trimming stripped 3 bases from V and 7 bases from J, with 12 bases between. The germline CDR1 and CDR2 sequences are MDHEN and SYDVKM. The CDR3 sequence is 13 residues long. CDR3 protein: CASSLTNRYEAFF. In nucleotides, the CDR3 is TGTGCCAGCAGTTTGACCAACAGGTATGAAGCTTTCTTT.

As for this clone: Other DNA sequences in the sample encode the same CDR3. The CDR3 sequence is CASRGLGTDTQYF. Here the CDR3 DNA reads TGTGCCAGCCGTGGACTAGGAACAGATACGCAGTATTTT. The chain carries TRBV2 and TRBJ2-3; 7 bases agree with TRBD2. The junction had 5 bases not matched to a gene; V was cut back by 8 bases and J by 3 bases. CDR3 size: 13 residues. CDR1 is SNHLY and CDR2 is FYNNEI in the germline V gene.

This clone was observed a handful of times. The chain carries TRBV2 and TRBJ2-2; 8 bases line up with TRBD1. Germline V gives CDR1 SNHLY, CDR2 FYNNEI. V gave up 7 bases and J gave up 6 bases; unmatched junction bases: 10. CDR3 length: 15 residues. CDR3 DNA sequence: TGTGCCAGCATTTATTCGCAGGGGGCCGCCGGGGAGCTGTTTTTT. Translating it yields CASIYSQGAAGELFF.